This paragraph reports one TCR beta chain. Its specificity is unknown. The sample originates from a study of cytomegalovirus exposure and HLA in healthy donors. Study-wide findings and caveats: When a later analysis compared HLA-associated TCR beta chains with equally common others, the HLA-associated chains turned out to be more clonally expanded and to have lower generation probabilities.

Primers for the PCR totalled 60 Vbeta and 13 Jbeta. Profiled with immunoSEQ multiplex PCR; TCRdb holds only in-frame clones, not every one. The sample has some 140,000 clones; roughly 85% are singletons. Sequencing was carried out using PBMCs. The sequence was obtained from a middle-aged man in good health and CMV-seropositive.

The CDR3 sequence: CASTLRNTEAFF. Here the CDR3 DNA reads TGTGCCAGCACCTTGCGGAACACTGAAGCTTTCTTT. The V call is TRBV7-2, the J call TRBJ1-1, with D unresolved. Germline V lookup: CDR1 SGHTA, CDR2 FQGNSA. The CDR3 is 12 amino acids. Trimming took 7 bases from V and 1 from J, leaving 7 bases between them.